The rows below give T cell receptor beta chains drawn from one sample of a study of somatic mutations in cytotoxic T cells in rheumatoid arthritis. Sequenced by immunoSEQ multiplex PCR; TCRdb stores in-frame clones only, minus some. Of about 14,000 clones listed, 82% are singletons. Material for sequencing was CD8+ T cells sorted from blood. All receptors come from an adult with rheumatoid arthritis. Both conserved end residues are part of each CDR3. The D gene is left open where the match is weak. Expanded clones are given a class, and other clones once, few, many or no size at all.

DNA,CDR3,size,D,V,J
TGTGCCAGCAGCTTGGTGGGCGGGACAGCTTCCTCTGGAAACACCATATATTTT,CASSLVGGTASSGNTIYF,-,TRBD1,TRBV7-2,TRBJ1-3
TGTGCCATCAGCGACGAGCCATCGACTAGCGGGAGTGCAGATACGCAGTATTTT,CAISDEPSTSGSADTQYF,few,TRBD2,TRBV10-3,TRBJ2-3
TGCAGCGTTGAGTGGAGTGTTTCCGGAAGTGGCTACACCTTC,CSVEWSVSGSGYTF,-,-,TRBV29-1,TRBJ1-2
TGTGCCAGCAGCTTAGGAGATAGCTCCTACGAGCAGTACTTC,CASSLGDSSYEQYF,-,-,TRBV11-2,TRBJ2-7
TGTGCCAGCAGCCACGACTACGAGCAGTACTTC,CASSHDYEQYF,-,-,TRBV7-9,TRBJ2-7
TGCAGCGTTGAAAAATCTCCTTCCTCCGACGGCTACACCTTC,CSVEKSPSSDGYTF,-,-,TRBV29-1,TRBJ1-2
TGTGCCAGCAGTGAAGATATACTTAGCAATCAGCCCCAGCATTTT,CASSEDILSNQPQHF,-,-,TRBV6-1,TRBJ1-5
TGTGCCAGTAGTATAACCGGGAGGTCTTACGAGCAGTACTTC,CASSITGRSYEQYF,-,TRBD2,TRBV19,TRBJ2-7
TGTGCCAGCAGTCATTCCCGACGGTCAATGAACACTGAAGCTTTCTTT,CASSHSRRSMNTEAFF,-,-,TRBV7-9,TRBJ1-1
TGTGCCAGCAAAGGGCCTGCGACCGGGGAGCTGTTTTTT,CASKGPATGELFF,-,-,TRBV7-3,TRBJ2-2
TGTGCCAGCAGGACCACAGATACGCAGTATTTT,CASRTTDTQYF,-,-,TRBV28,TRBJ2-3
TGCGCCAGCAGCCAAGATTCCGTCGGGGGGGTAGAGACCCAGTACTTC,CASSQDSVGGVETQYF,-,TRBD2,TRBV4-3,TRBJ2-5
TGTGCCAGCAGCCCAAGGACAGGAACCTACGAGCAGTACTTC,CASSPRTGTYEQYF,-,TRBD1,TRBV9,TRBJ2-7
TGTGCCAGCAGCTTAGAGATACGTCAGCCAAGTATGAACACTGAAGCTTTCTTT,CASSLEIRQPSMNTEAFF,once,-,TRBV7-9,TRBJ1-1
TGTGCCAGCAGCCTCAGGACAGCTCAAGAGACCCAGTACTTC,CASSLRTAQETQYF,once,-,TRBV13,TRBJ2-5
TGTGCCAGCAGCGACACGGCGGGAGAATCCTACAATGAGCAGTTCTTC,CASSDTAGESYNEQFF,-,TRBD2,TRBV7-9,TRBJ2-1
TGTGCCAGCAGTGTCGGGACACCCATCTATGGCTACACCTTC,CASSVGTPIYGYTF,-,-,TRBV11-2,TRBJ1-2
TGTGCCTGGGTCAAGGGAGCTGGGGCCAACGTCCTGACTTTC,CAWVKGAGANVLTF,-,-,TRBV30,TRBJ2-6
TGTGCCAGCAGCTTCCTCAGTAGCTCCTACAATGAGCAGTTCTTC,CASSFLSSSYNEQFF,-,-,TRBV7-3,TRBJ2-1
TGTGCCAGCTCCCAAGGGACTAGCACTACCTACGAGCAGTACTTC,CASSQGTSTTYEQYF,-,TRBD2,TRBV18,TRBJ2-7
TGTGCCAGCAGTTCCCTTGGGGGTACCTCGTACGAGCAGTACTTC,CASSSLGGTSYEQYF,-,-,TRBV28,TRBJ2-7
TGTGCCAGCAGTCCACAGGGAATGGCGTACGAGCAGTACTTC,CASSPQGMAYEQYF,few,-,TRBV28,TRBJ2-7